This entry lists 24 T cell receptor beta chains sequenced from one sample in a study of graft-versus-host responses after intestinal transplantation. Sequencing was performed with immunoSEQ multiplex PCR; in TCRdb, only in-frame clones are kept and a portion is missing. There are under 85,000 clones in the sample; 90% occur only once, and about 1.3% lies in the top ten. These receptors' targets are unknown. Sample: unstimulated CD8+ T cells sorted from spleen or lymph node cells, taken before intestinal transplant. Receptors originate from a human donor who received an intestinal transplant.

The rearrangement uses TRBV7-8 and TRBJ1-1; TRBD1 is a possible D gene (5 bases). Trimming pared 5 bases from V and 2 bases from J, leaving 12 bases between. The CDR3 loop spans 14 amino acids. Germline V gene data show CDR1 as SGHVS and CDR2 as FQNEAQ. The CDR3 sequence is CASSPSGGNTEAFF. Written as DNA, the CDR3 is TGTGCCAGCAGCCCCTCCGGGGGTAACACTGAAGCTTTCTTT.

The genes are TRBV4-1 and TRBJ2-7, with TRBD1 identical over 7 bases. The V segment lost 1 base and the J segment 0 bases; nucleotides outside the gene matches: 3. Germline V gives CDR1 MGHRA, CDR2 YSYEKL. The CDR3 totals 15 residues. The CDR3 DNA reads TGCGCCAGCAGCCAAGTTGGGGACAGCTCCTACGAGCAGTACTTC. It codes for CASSQVGDSSYEQYF.

The chain employs TRBV5-6 and TRBJ2-7, with D perhaps matching TRBD1 (5 bases). CDR1 is SGHDT, CDR2 YYEEEE, per germline. The CDR3 has 14 amino acids. Trimming stripped 0 bases from V and 1 base from J, with 8 bases between. For the CDR3, the DNA is TGTGCCAGCAGCTTGGGGACACAATCCTACGAGCAGTACTTC. This encodes CASSLGTQSYEQYF.

This clone has a handful of counts. This sequence joins TRBV4-1 and TRBJ2-1; 9 nucleotides align to TRBD2. J was trimmed by 6 bases and V by 1 base; bases with no gene match: 7. From germline, CDR1 is MGHRA and CDR2 YSYEKL. The CDR3 is 16 amino acids. CDR3 bases: TGCGCCAGCAGCCAAGGGCGGGGGGGCTTATCCAATGAGCAGTTCTTC. It yields the protein CASSQGRGGLSNEQFF.

This chain joins TRBV11-2 and TRBJ1-2; a possible D gene is TRBD1 (5 bases). Trimming cost V 0 bases and J 5 bases, with 10 bases left between them. The CDR3 length is 14 residues. The V gene's germline CDR1 is SGHAT and CDR2 FQNNGV. The CDR3 DNA reads as TGTGCCAGCAGCTTAGAGCAGGGTGAATATGGCTACACCTTC. Translation gives CASSLEQGEYGYTF.

The chain recombines TRBV6-5 with TRBJ1-5; TRBD1 might be the D (6 bases). Germline assignment: CDR1 MNHEY and CDR2 SVGAGI. The CDR3 consists of 15 residues. Trimming removed 6 bases at V and 3 bases at J, with 15 bases between. The CDR3 loop reads CASRPRGGDNQPQHF. DNA for the CDR3: TGTGCCAGCAGACCAAGGGGGGGCGACAATCAGCCCCAGCATTTT.

CDR3 DNA: TGTGCCAGCAGCTTTGGAGGGGTTGGCCACACCATATATTTT. This encodes CASSFGGVGHTIYF. The chain has TRBV5-6 and TRBJ1-3, with a tentative D call TRBD1 (5 bases). Trimming removed 2 bases from V and 8 bases from J, with 14 bases in between. The V gene's germline CDR1 is SGHDT and CDR2 YYEEEE. The CDR3 runs to 14 residues.

The gene calls are TRBV6-5 and TRBJ2-1; TRBD2 aligns across 10 bases. With 6 bases clipped from V and 7 bases from J, the junction kept 9 bases outside the gene matches. Germline V gene lookup returns CDR1 MNHEY and CDR2 SVGAGI. This CDR3 comprises 15 residues. The CDR3 DNA reads TGTGCCAGCAGCCAAAGCGGGGGGGCCGGTAATGAGCAGTTCTTC. As protein: CASSQSGGAGNEQFF.

CDR3 in amino acids: CASSLDSTYEQYF. CDR3 coding DNA: TGCGCCAGCAGCTTGGACTCAACCTACGAGCAGTACTTC. This chain links TRBV5-1 with TRBJ2-5, with no clear D. The last part of the DNA fits TRBJ2-7 better; the J call may be wrong. Germline CDR1 reads SGHRS; CDR2 reads YFSETQ. The CDR3 spans 13 residues.

This clone came up a few times. The CDR3 DNA follows: TGTGCCAGCAGCTTAGGGGACAGCACTGAAGCTTTCTTT. Translated, it gives CASSLGDSTEAFF. This chain uses TRBV13 with TRBJ1-1; possibly TRBD1 for D (6 bases). CDR1 and CDR2 from the germline V gene are PRHDT and FYEKMQ (reference sequence). The CDR3 totals 13 residues. V lost 0 bases and J 4 bases, leaving 6 bases between the germline ends. Full variable domain (rest looked up from reference TRBV13 and TRBJ1-1): AAGVIQSPRHLIKEKRETATLKCYPIPRHDTVYWYQQGPGQDPQFLISFYEKMQSDKGSIPDRFSAQQFSDYHSELNMSSLELGDSALYFCASSLGDSTEAFFGQGTRLTVV.

V usage is TRBV7-9 and J usage is TRBJ1-4; D gene uncertain. CDR1 is SEHNR, CDR2 FQNEAQ, per germline (reference sequence). Trimming took off 0 bases at V and 7 bases at J, with 12 bases between the two ends. The CDR3 covers 15 residues. DNA for the CDR3: TGTGCCAGCAGCTTAGCCCGACCAGAGGGTGAAAAACTGTTTTTT. The encoded protein is CASSLARPEGEKLFF.

V gene TRBV27 combines with J gene TRBJ1-1; 10 positions agree with TRBD1. The CDR3 is made up of 13 amino acids. Germline assignment: CDR1 MNHEY and CDR2 SMNVEV (reference sequence). V trimming: 3 bases; J trimming: 6 bases; junction bases outside the gene matches: 1. CDR3 amino acids: CASSLGQGSEAFF. In DNA, the CDR3 is TGTGCCAGCAGTTTGGGACAGGGGTCTGAAGCTTTCTTT.

V usage is TRBV11-2 and J usage is TRBJ2-5; 7 bases are a match to TRBD2. Per germline, CDR1 SGHAT and CDR2 FQNNGV. V was clipped by 8 bases and J by 5 bases; unmatched bases: 5. The CDR3 length is 12 residues. The DNA for the CDR3 is TGTGCCAGCGCGGGGGATGGGGAGACCCAGTACTTC. Translated: CASAGDGETQYF.

The V and J genes are TRBV6-5 and TRBJ2-7, with a tentative D call TRBD1 (5 bases). Trimming removed 0 bases at V and 7 bases at J, with 10 bases between. This CDR3 comprises 13 residues. Germline V gives CDR1 MNHEY, CDR2 SVGAGI. This CDR3 reads CASSYSGPGEQYF. Here the CDR3 DNA reads TGTGCCAGCAGTTACTCGGGGCCAGGGGAGCAGTACTTC.

In its sample, this clone was seen once. The gene calls are TRBV6-5 and TRBJ2-5; 10 bases match TRBD1. CDR3 length: 12 amino acids. The J segment lost 4 bases and the V segment lost 8 bases, leaving 1 base of the junction unmatched. Looked up from germline, CDR1 is MNHEY and CDR2 is SVGAGI. CDR3 coding DNA: TGTGCCAGCGGGGACAGGGGAGAGACCCAGTACTTC. Its translation: CASGDRGETQYF.

The CDR3: CASAGNVNEQFF. In DNA, the CDR3 is TGTGCCTCGGCGGGTAATGTTAATGAGCAGTTCTTC. This rearrangement joins TRBV11-2 to TRBJ2-1, with D maybe TRBD2 (5 bases). CDR3 length: 12 residues. V was shortened by 11 bases and J by 7 bases, with 15 bases between the two germline ends. Looked up from germline, CDR1 is SGHAT and CDR2 is FQNNGV.

J is TRBJ2-1 and V is TRBV13; TRBD1 is a possible D gene (5 bases). The V gene lost 6 bases and the J gene lost 6 bases, with 9 bases spanning the gap. From germline, CDR1 is PRHDT and CDR2 FYEKMQ (reference sequence). This CDR3 contains 12 residues. CDR3 region: CASRTDSNEQFF. CDR3 nucleotides: TGTGCCAGCAGAACCGACAGCAATGAGCAGTTCTTC.

The chain uses TRBV13 and TRBJ2-5; 9 bases are a match to TRBD2. Germline values: CDR1 PRHDT, CDR2 FYEKMQ (reference sequence). The CDR3 has 15 residues. J was trimmed by 5 bases and V by 0 bases; bases with no gene match: 4. For the CDR3, the DNA is TGTGCCAGCAGCTTAGGGGACAGCGGGGGGGAGACCCAGTACTTC. The encoded protein is CASSLGDSGGETQYF.

The genes are TRBV5-6 and TRBJ2-5; D gene uncertain. The J call is in doubt because the DNA end fits TRBJ2-7 better. Germline V gene lookup returns CDR1 SGHDT and CDR2 YYEEEE. The CDR3 contains 17 residues. The CDR3 nucleotides are TGTGCCAGCAGCTTGGGGGTTCGGCGGAGTCGAACCTACGAGCAGTACTTC. Its protein product is CASSLGVRRSRTYEQYF.

The chain joins TRBV19 to TRBJ2-1; TRBD2 aligns across 7 bases. V dropped 1 base and J dropped 4; count of bases not matched to a gene: 7. The germline gives CDR1 LNHDA, CDR2 SQIVND (reference sequence). The CDR3 contains 16 residues. CDR3 in amino acids: CASSIGPAGPYNEQFF. The CDR3 region has the DNA TGTGCCAGTAGTATAGGGCCAGCGGGGCCATACAATGAGCAGTTCTTC.

V is TRBV2 and J is TRBJ2-7; D is undetermined. This CDR3 has 14 residues. V lost 7 bases and J lost 0, with 13 bases in between. Germline values: CDR1 SNHLY, CDR2 FYNNEI. CDR3 in amino acids: CASKSEPNSYEQYF. The CDR3 coding sequence is TGTGCCAGCAAGAGCGAACCCAACTCCTACGAGCAGTACTTC.

About this clone: Other DNA sequences in the same sample also yield this CDR3. The chain has TRBV27 and TRBJ2-7, with D possibly being TRBD2 (6 bases). The V gene's germline CDR1 is MNHEY and CDR2 SMNVEV (reference sequence). The CDR3 is 12 amino acids. Trimming pared 3 bases from V and 8 bases from J, leaving 11 bases between. The CDR3: CASSFGGAQQYF. The DNA for the CDR3 is TGTGCCAGCAGTTTTGGAGGGGCGCAGCAGTACTTC.

V is TRBV6-1 and J is TRBJ1-1; D is perhaps TRBD1 (5 bases). Germline V gene lookup returns CDR1 MNHNS and CDR2 SASEGT. The CDR3 covers 13 residues. Between the trimmed V and J ends, which lost 3 bases and 5 bases, there was a span of 10 bases. CDR3 region: CASSEMGRTEAFF. CDR3 nucleotide sequence: TGTGCCAGCAGTGAGATGGGGCGGACTGAAGCTTTCTTT.

The chain combines TRBV11-2 with TRBJ2-1; a possible D gene is TRBD1 (7 bases). The germline V gene encodes CDR1 SGHAT and CDR2 FQNNGV. The CDR3 covers 14 residues. The V and J ends lost 2 bases and 4 bases respectively, with 9 bases between them. For the CDR3, the DNA is TGTGCCAGCAGCTTATCAGGGGGGTACAATGAGCAGTTCTTC. The encoded protein is CASSLSGGYNEQFF.